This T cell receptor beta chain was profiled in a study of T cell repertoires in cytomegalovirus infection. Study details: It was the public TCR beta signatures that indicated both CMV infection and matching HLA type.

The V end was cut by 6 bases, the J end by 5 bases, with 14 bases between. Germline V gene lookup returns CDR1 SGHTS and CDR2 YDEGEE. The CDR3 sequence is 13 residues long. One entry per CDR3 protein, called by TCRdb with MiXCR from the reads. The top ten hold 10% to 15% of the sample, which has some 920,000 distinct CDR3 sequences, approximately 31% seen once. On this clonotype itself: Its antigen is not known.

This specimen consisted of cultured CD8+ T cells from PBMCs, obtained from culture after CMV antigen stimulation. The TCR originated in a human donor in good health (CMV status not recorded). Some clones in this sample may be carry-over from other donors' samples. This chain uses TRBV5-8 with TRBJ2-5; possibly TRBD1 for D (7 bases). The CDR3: CASKGDSGETQYF. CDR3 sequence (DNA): TGTGCCAGCAAGGGGGACAGCGGGGAGACCCAGTACTTC.